The rows below give T cell receptor beta chains drawn from one sample of a study of shared clonotypes between healthy human individuals. The data were produced by immunoSEQ multiplex PCR, yet TCRdb's version contains in-frame clones alone and is incomplete. This sample yields 2 million to 2.5 million clones, of which around 93% are seen a single time; approximately 0.41% belongs to the top ten. Sequencing used naive CD4+ T cells from PBMCs. These receptors were taken from a young man in good health. Some clones in this sample may be carry-over from other donors' samples. CDR3s include the opening cysteine and the closing phenylalanine or tryptophan.

V gene	J gene	CDR3 protein
TRBV29-1	TRBJ2-2	CSVAGLAGGGGTGELFF
TRBV11-2	TRBJ1-1	CASSSPGQGITFF
TRBV7-6	TRBJ2-7	CASSLPGAYEQYF
TRBV11-3	TRBJ2-1	CASSSLANEQFF
TRBV7-2	TRBJ1-1	CASSLLPMNTEAFF
TRBV28	TRBJ2-4	CASSLNGLAKNIQYF
TRBV6-1	TRBJ2-7	CASRLGPTTYEQYF
TRBV19	TRBJ2-1	CASTSRTLAGESNEQFF
TRBV5-4	TRBJ2-1	CASSFSSGNNEQFF
TRBV18	TRBJ2-7	CASSPTGGGTGNEQYF
TRBV19	TRBJ1-3	CASSDQRSGNTIYF
TRBV28	TRBJ1-5	CASSIRTGSGNQPQHF
TRBV7-9	TRBJ1-5	CASSVGQGANQPQHF
TRBV5-1	TRBJ1-4	CASSTLPGQRNEKLFF
TRBV27	TRBJ2-3	CASSFGPGRDRASAGVADTQYF
TRBV28	TRBJ1-2	CASSMTGDYGYTF
TRBV11-2	TRBJ2-1	CASSRGGSGRRDEQFF
TRBV14	TRBJ2-1	CASSQIQGRPYNEQFF
TRBV28	TRBJ2-1	CASGPWDRGFNEQFF
TRBV5-1	TRBJ2-2	CASSLRGNTGELFF
TRBV7-2	TRBJ1-1	CASSLDMRAPMNTEAFF
TRBV4-2	TRBJ1-3	CASSRSLQGSGNTIYF
TRBV27	TRBJ2-3	CASSLSGSSTDTQYF
TRBV10-1	TRBJ2-7	CASSEDSGREYEQYF
TRBV5-1	TRBJ1-6	CASSPQGGNSPLHF
TRBV6-1	TRBJ2-2	CASSEVGTYTGELFF
TRBV18	TRBJ2-5	CASSTSGSGSVETQYF